Below, one TCR beta chain is given with its context. These data originate in a study of blood T cell repertoires in COVID-19. The protocol was immunoSEQ multiplex PCR, while the TCRdb copy is restricted to in-frame clones and leaves out a portion. The sample includes some 530,000 clones, 70% to 90% of them seen just once. Germline lookup yields CDR1 SNHLY and CDR2 FYNNEI. The CDR3 is 18 amino acids. The V and J ends lost 10 bases and 3 bases, in that order; junction bases with no gene match: 16. The gene calls are TRBV2 and TRBJ2-2; TRBD2 agrees at 11 bases. Sequencing was done on a sample of PBMCs or T cells enriched from blood (not recorded which). The sequence was obtained from a woman in her sixties who had recovered from COVID-19. DNA for the CDR3: TGTGCCACCTTTCGACTAGCGGGGCCGCCGAGGTACACCGGGGAGCTGTTTTTT. Translating gives CATFRLAGPPRYTGELFF. Supplemented by reference TRBV2 and TRBJ2-2, the full variable domain reads EPEVTQTPSHQVTQMGQEVILRCVPISNHLYFYWYRQILGQKVEFLVSFYNNEISEKSEIFDDQFSVERPDGSNFTLKIRSTKLEDSAMYFCATFRLAGPPRYTGELFFGEGSRLTVL.